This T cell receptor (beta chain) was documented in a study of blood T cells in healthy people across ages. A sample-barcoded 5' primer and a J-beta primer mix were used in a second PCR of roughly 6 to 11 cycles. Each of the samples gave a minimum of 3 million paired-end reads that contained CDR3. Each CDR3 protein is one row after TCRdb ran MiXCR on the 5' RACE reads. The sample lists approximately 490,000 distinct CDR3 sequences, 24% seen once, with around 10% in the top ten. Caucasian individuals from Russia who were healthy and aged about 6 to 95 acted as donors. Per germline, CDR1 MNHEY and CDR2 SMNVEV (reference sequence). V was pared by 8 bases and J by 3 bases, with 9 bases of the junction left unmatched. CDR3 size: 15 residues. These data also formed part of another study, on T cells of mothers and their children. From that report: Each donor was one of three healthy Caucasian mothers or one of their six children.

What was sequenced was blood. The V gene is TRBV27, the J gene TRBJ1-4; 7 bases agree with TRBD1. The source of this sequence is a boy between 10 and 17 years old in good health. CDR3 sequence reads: CASSGQSRSNEKLFF. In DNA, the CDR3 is TGTGCCAGCTCGGGACAGTCCCGATCTAATGAAAAACTGTTTTTT.